A single sample is the source of the 24 T cell receptor beta chains below, sequenced in a study of blood T cell repertoires in COVID-19. Only in-frame clones appear in the TCRdb table, and some are missing; sequencing was by immunoSEQ multiplex PCR. The repertoire holds about 90,000 clones, around 92% seen once, with less than 3.5% in the top ten. Input material: peripheral blood. All receptors come from a man between 50 and 59 years old with COVID-19, enrolled during active disease.

The chain joins TRBV27 to TRBJ1-2; D might be TRBD1 (6 bases). V was trimmed by 0 bases and J by 1 base, leaving 18 bases between them. CDR1 MNHEY and CDR2 SMNVEV come from the germline V gene (reference sequence). The CDR3 has 18 amino acids. In DNA form, the CDR3 reads TGTGCCAGCAGTTTATCCCCCCCGAGGACAGACGATAACTATGGCTACACCTTC. Translation: CASSLSPPRTDDNYGYTF.

The chain is built from TRBV19 and TRBJ2-2, with a tentative D call TRBD1 (5 bases). V was trimmed by 1 base and J by 4 bases, leaving 7 bases between them. CDR1 is LNHDA and CDR2 is SQIVND in the germline V gene (reference sequence). This CDR3 is built from 14 residues. CDR3 loop: CASSIAQGTGELFF. Here the CDR3 DNA reads TGTGCCAGTAGTATAGCCCAGGGCACCGGGGAGCTGTTTTTT.

The rearrangement uses TRBV18 and TRBJ1-4, with TRBD1 as a possible D gene (6 bases). This CDR3 region has 15 residues. The V end lost 2 bases, the J end lost 3 bases, and 10 bases lay between the germline ends. The germline gives CDR1 KGHSH, CDR2 LQKENI. The CDR3 loop is CASSPVNRANEKLFF. The CDR3 nucleotides are TGTGCCAGCTCACCAGTCAACAGGGCTAATGAAAAACTGTTTTTT.

The genes are TRBV18 and TRBJ2-3; 8 positions agree with TRBD1. CDR1 is KGHSH and CDR2 is LQKENI in the germline V gene. There are 16 residues in the CDR3. Trimming took 3 bases from V and 0 from J; bases not matched to a gene: 5. The CDR3 DNA is TGTGCCAGCTCACCGGGACAGGCGACTAGCACAGATACGCAGTATTTT. This sequence encodes CASSPGQATSTDTQYF.

V gene TRBV27 combines with J gene TRBJ1-4, with a tentative D call TRBD1 (5 bases). The germline gives CDR1 MNHEY, CDR2 SMNVEV (reference sequence). Trimming pared 2 bases from V and 5 bases from J, leaving 15 bases between. There are 16 residues in the CDR3. CDR3: CASSLSGTRVNEKLFF. The CDR3 DNA sequence: TGTGCCAGCAGTTTAAGTGGTACCAGGGTGAATGAAAAACTGTTTTTT.

The chain couples TRBV20-1 to TRBJ2-5; 11 positions match TRBD2. This CDR3 contains 16 residues. Trimming at V came to 3 bases and at J to 4 bases, leaving 10 bases not matched to a gene. The germline gives CDR1 DFQATT, CDR2 SNEGSKA (reference sequence). The CDR3 region is CSASDFSGGALETQYF. CDR3 DNA sequence: TGCAGTGCTAGTGATTTTAGCGGGGGGGCCTTAGAGACCCAGTACTTC.

This clone appeared a single time. The V gene is TRBV7-2, the J gene TRBJ2-1; a possible D gene is TRBD2 (6 bases). CDR1 and CDR2 (germline): SGHTA, FQGNSA. V lost 5 bases to trimming and J lost 8 bases, with 25 bases between them. The CDR3 consists of 17 residues. The CDR3 sequence is CASSKMRGLQGRDEQFF. CDR3 nucleotides: TGTGCCAGCAGCAAAATGAGGGGACTCCAGGGAAGAGATGAGCAGTTCTTC.

The J gene is TRBJ1-2, the V gene TRBV4-2; tentative D call: TRBD1 (5 bases). Germline CDR1 and CDR2: LGHNA and YNFKEQ. V lost 2 bases and J 6 bases, leaving 13 bases between the germline ends. The CDR3 loop spans 14 amino acids. CDR3 sequence reads: CASSQLQGLDGYTF. Here the CDR3 DNA reads TGTGCCAGCAGCCAACTTCAGGGTTTGGATGGCTACACCTTC.

The chain links TRBV5-4 to TRBJ2-7, with D possibly being TRBD2 (7 bases). Germline loops: CDR1 SGHNT, CDR2 YYREEE (reference sequence). The CDR3 has 16 residues. With 6 bases removed from V and 2 bases from J, the gap between germline ends came to 21 bases. CDR3 amino acids: CASTAGAGKMTYEQYF. In DNA, the CDR3 is TGTGCCAGCACCGCGGGGGCGGGGAAAATGACCTACGAGCAGTACTTC.

The chain carries TRBV18 and TRBJ1-6; D might be TRBD1 (5 bases). V was clipped by 4 bases and J by 10 bases, with 11 bases between them. Germline assignment: CDR1 KGHSH and CDR2 LQKENI. The CDR3 extends over 13 amino acids. CDR3 in amino acids: CASSQQDFSPLHF. CDR3 coding DNA: TGTGCCAGCTCACAACAGGATTTCTCACCCCTCCACTTT.

This rearrangement joins TRBV7-6 to TRBJ1-1, with D tentatively TRBD1 (5 bases). Germline lookup yields CDR1 SGHVS and CDR2 FNYEAQ. The V end lost 0 bases, the J end lost 1 base, and 9 bases lay between the germline ends. CDR3 length equals 15 residues. Written as DNA, the CDR3 is TGTGCCAGCAGCTTAGCGGGGCCGCGGAACACTGAAGCTTTCTTT. It translates to CASSLAGPRNTEAFF.

This rearrangement joins TRBV25-1 to TRBJ1-6, with a weak D call TRBD1 (6 bases). V was shortened by 3 bases and J by 4 bases, with 7 bases between the two germline ends. The CDR3 extends over 14 amino acids. The germline CDR1 and CDR2 sequences are MGHDK and SYGVNS. As DNA, the CDR3 is TGTGCCAGCAGTGATGGACAGTATAATTCACCCCTCCACTTT. The encoded protein is CASSDGQYNSPLHF.

The chain carries TRBV6-5 and TRBJ2-7; 10 bases agree with TRBD1. V shed 4 bases, J shed 0 bases, and the junction held 6 bases outside the gene matches. CDR1 and CDR2 from the germline V gene are MNHEY and SVGAGI. The CDR3 sequence is 16 residues long. CDR3 DNA: TGTGCCAGCAGTTCCCCCCGGACAGGGGGCTCCTACGAGCAGTACTTC. This encodes CASSSPRTGGSYEQYF.

The V call is TRBV19, the J call TRBJ1-5; maybe TRBD1 (5 bases). The germline V gene has CDR1 LNHDA and CDR2 SQIVND (reference sequence). The germline V and J ends were trimmed by 0 bases and 2 bases, with 14 bases remaining between them. The CDR3 is made up of 17 amino acids. CDR3 nucleotide sequence: TGTGCCAGTAGTATAGAGACAGTATCCATTGGCAATCAGCCCCAGCATTTT. It specifies CASSIETVSIGNQPQHF.

This chain joins TRBV30 and TRBJ1-2, with D possibly being TRBD1 (6 bases). V was trimmed by 5 bases and J by 3 bases, leaving 13 bases between them. The V gene's germline CDR1 is GTSNPN and CDR2 SVGIG (reference sequence). The CDR3 is made up of 13 amino acids. The CDR3 reads CAWGQQGYYGYTF. The CDR3 DNA follows: TGTGCCTGGGGTCAGCAGGGGTACTATGGCTACACCTTC.

The chain recombines TRBV5-1 with TRBJ1-6; D gene unclear. Germline values: CDR1 SGHRS, CDR2 YFSETQ. There are 15 residues in the CDR3. V dropped 0 bases and J dropped 6 bases, with 10 bases sitting between them. The DNA of the CDR3 is TGCGCCAGCAGCTTGGACGGGAGTAGTAATTCACCCCTCCACTTT. It translates to CASSLDGSSNSPLHF. The entire variable domain, with the rest obtained from reference TRBV5-1 and TRBJ1-6, is as follows: KAGVTQTPRYLIKTRGQQVTLSCSPISGHRSVSWYQQTPGQGLQFLFEYFSETQRNKGNFPGRFSGRQFSNSRSEMNVSTLELGDSALYLCASSLDGSSNSPLHFGNGTRLTVT.

V gene TRBV3-1 (or the pseudogene TRBV3-2) combines with J gene TRBJ1-1; 7 bases are shared with TRBD1. The length of the CDR3 is 14 residues. The V gene's germline CDR1 is LGHDT and CDR2 YNNKEL (reference sequence). V lost 4 bases and J lost 1; bases outside the gene matches: 3. For the CDR3, the DNA is TGTGCCAGCAGCCCGGGGGACAGGAACACTGAAGCTTTCTTT. It codes for CASSPGDRNTEAFF.

The genes are TRBV5-1 and TRBJ2-2; 9 bases are a match to TRBD1. After removal of 4 bases from V and 6 bases from J, the junction contained 10 bases not matched to a gene. The CDR3 is 16 amino acids. Per germline, CDR1 SGHRS and CDR2 YFSETQ. The CDR3 nucleotides are TGCGCCAGCAGCCCGGGGACAGGGAATAGCGCCGGGGAGCTGTTTTTT. Encoded protein: CASSPGTGNSAGELFF.

The V and J genes are TRBV19 and TRBJ2-2, with 8 bases fitting TRBD2. Germline V gene data show CDR1 as LNHDA and CDR2 as SQIVND (reference sequence). The CDR3 sequence is 17 residues long. V shed 1 base and J 7 bases; nucleotides not matched to a gene: 11. Here the CDR3 reads CASSIAGRGARIGELFF. The CDR3, as DNA: TGTGCCAGTAGTATAGCCGGGAGGGGGGCCAGGATCGGGGAGCTGTTTTTT. Full variable domain (rest looked up from reference TRBV19 and TRBJ2-2): DGGITQSPKYLFRKEGQNVTLSCEQNLNHDAMYWYRQDPGQGLRLIYYSQIVNDFQKGDIAEGYSVSREKKESFPLTVTSAQKNPTAFYLCASSIAGRGARIGELFFGEGSRLTVL.

This chain uses TRBV30 with TRBJ2-1, with 10 bases identical to TRBD2. The V segment lost 3 bases and the J segment 7 bases; nucleotides outside the gene matches: 6. Germline lookup yields CDR1 GTSNPN and CDR2 SVGIG (reference sequence). The CDR3 length is 14 residues. Written as DNA, the CDR3 is TGTGCCTGGAGCCCGGGACTAGCGTTAAATGAGCAGTTCTTC. Its protein is CAWSPGLALNEQFF.

The chain uses TRBV10-3 and TRBJ2-2, with D possibly matching TRBD1 (6 bases). This CDR3 region has 16 residues. From germline, CDR1 is ENHRY and CDR2 SYGVKD. With 6 bases removed from V and 0 bases from J, the gap between germline ends came to 14 bases. The CDR3 coding sequence is TGTGCCATCAGGCAACCGGGACAAGCGAACACCGGGGAGCTGTTTTTT. Protein: CAIRQPGQANTGELFF.

The V gene is TRBV19, the J gene TRBJ1-3; D possibly corresponds to TRBD1 (6 bases). Deletions cut 7 bases from V and 4 bases from J, with 14 bases between. The CDR3 is 14 amino acids. Germline assignment: CDR1 LNHDA and CDR2 SQIVND (reference sequence). The CDR3 DNA follows: TGTGCCAGTATGCTCCGCGGACAGGGAAACACCATATATTTT. This gives the protein CASMLRGQGNTIYF.

CDR3 coding DNA: TGTGCCAGCGTTAGAGACAGGTCCGAGGAGACCCAGTACTTC. Its protein is CASVRDRSEETQYF. The chain links TRBV2 to TRBJ2-5; the D gene is possibly TRBD1 (6 bases). Germline-derived CDR1 and CDR2 are SNHLY and FYNNEI. This CDR3 contains 14 residues. V lost 8 bases, J lost 5 bases, and 18 bases lay in between.

This sequence joins TRBV3-1 (or the pseudogene TRBV3-2) and TRBJ1-6, with 8 bases aligning to TRBD1. Looked up from germline, CDR1 is LGHDT and CDR2 is YNNKEL (reference sequence). Trimming cost V 1 base and J 9 bases; bases outside gene matches: 14. The CDR3 runs to 18 residues. The CDR3 sequence: CASSQVLGSQGAPSPLHF. The DNA of the CDR3 is TGTGCCAGCAGCCAAGTCTTAGGTTCCCAGGGGGCGCCTTCACCCCTCCACTTT.